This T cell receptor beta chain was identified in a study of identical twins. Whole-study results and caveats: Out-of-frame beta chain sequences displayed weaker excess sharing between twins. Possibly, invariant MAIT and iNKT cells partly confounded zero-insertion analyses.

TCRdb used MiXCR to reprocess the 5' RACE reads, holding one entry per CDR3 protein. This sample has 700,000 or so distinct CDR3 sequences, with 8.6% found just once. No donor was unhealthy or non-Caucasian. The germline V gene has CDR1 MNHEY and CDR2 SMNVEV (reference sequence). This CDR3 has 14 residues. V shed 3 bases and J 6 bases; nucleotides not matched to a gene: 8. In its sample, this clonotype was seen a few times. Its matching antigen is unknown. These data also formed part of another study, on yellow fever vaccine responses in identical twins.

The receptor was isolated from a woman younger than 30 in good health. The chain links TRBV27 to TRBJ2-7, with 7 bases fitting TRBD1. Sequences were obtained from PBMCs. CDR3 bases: TGTGCCAGCAGTTTCGGACAGGCCGCTGCCGAGCAGTACTTC. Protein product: CASSFGQAAAEQYF.